Listed here are 18 T cell receptor beta chains from one sample, sequenced in a study of blood T cell repertoires in COVID-19. The table came from immunoSEQ multiplex PCR; TCRdb's copy has only in-frame clones and leaves some out. The sample shows 80,000 to 100,000 clones, roughly 82% of them seen only once. Sequencing used peripheral blood. These receptors were taken from a man in his sixties or seventies with active or convalescent COVID-19.

The chain joins TRBV7-8 to TRBJ1-3, with TRBD1 as a possible D gene (6 bases). The CDR3 is 15 amino acids. The V end lost 5 bases, the J end lost 0 bases, and 11 bases lay between the germline ends. Germline V gene data show CDR1 as SGHVS and CDR2 as FQNEAQ. The CDR3 region has the DNA TGTGCCAGCAGCATCGGGACAACCTCTGGAAACACCATATATTTT. Amino acids: CASSIGTTSGNTIYF.

The J gene is TRBJ2-6, the V gene TRBV5-6; TRBD1 matches at 9 bases. J was trimmed by 0 bases and V by 0 bases; bases with no gene match: 4. CDR3 length: 18 residues. In germline, CDR1 is SGHDT, CDR2 YYEEEE. CDR3 loop: CASSLGGTGISGANVLTF. CDR3 DNA sequence: TGTGCCAGCAGCTTGGGAGGGACAGGGATCTCTGGGGCCAACGTCCTGACTTTC. Based on the CDR3 plus reference TRBV5-6 and TRBJ2-6, the full variable domain is DAGVTQSPTHLIKTRGQQVTLRCSPKSGHDTVSWYQQALGQGPQFIFQYYEEEERQRGNFPDRFSGHQFPNYSSELNVNALLLGDSALYLCASSLGGTGISGANVLTFGAGSRLTVL.

The genes are TRBV5-8 and TRBJ2-7, with D perhaps matching TRBD2 (5 bases). CDR1 SGHTS and CDR2 YDEGEE come from the germline V gene. The CDR3 contains 12 residues. The ends were cut back, 4 bases at V and 4 bases at J, with 9 bases in the middle. CDR3 in amino acids: CASSRTSYEQYF. For the CDR3, the DNA is TGTGCCAGCAGCCGAACTAGTTACGAGCAGTACTTC.

The V gene is TRBV7-8, the J gene TRBJ2-7; 7 bases match TRBD1. Germline CDR1 reads SGHVS; CDR2 reads FQNEAQ. The junction had 4 bases not matched to a gene; V was cut back by 5 bases and J by 3 bases. This CDR3 comprises 13 residues. The CDR3 loop is CASSRTGYYEQYF. CDR3 bases: TGTGCCAGCAGCCGGACAGGCTACTACGAGCAGTACTTC. Filled out from reference TRBV7-8 and TRBJ2-7, the complete variable domain reads GAGVSQSPRYKVAKRGQDVALRCDPISGHVSLFWYQQALGQGPEFLTYFQNEAQLDKSGLPSDRFFAERPEGSVSTLKIQRTQQEDSAVYLCASSRTGYYEQYFGPGTRLTVT.

V is TRBV5-8 and J is TRBJ2-2; TRBD2 aligns across 7 bases. Trimming removed 4 bases from V and 2 bases from J; junction bases left unmatched: 11. This CDR3 comprises 17 residues. CDR1 is SGHTS and CDR2 is YDEGEE in the germline V gene. The CDR3 region is CASSPGTTTINTGELFF. CDR3 in DNA: TGTGCCAGCAGCCCCGGGACTACAACGATAAACACCGGGGAGCTGTTTTTT.

This rearrangement joins TRBV18 to TRBJ2-5; 9 bases are shared with TRBD2. Germline CDR1 is KGHSH and CDR2 is LQKENI. This CDR3 has 16 residues. Trimming cost V 0 bases and J 5 bases; bases outside gene matches: 7. The CDR3: CASSPPGGGAFETQYF. For the CDR3, the DNA is TGTGCCAGCTCACCACCCGGCGGGGGGGCCTTTGAGACCCAGTACTTC.

In regard to this clone: Sequence at one end of the junction differs from germline and may be a read error. The rearrangement links TRBV7-7 to TRBJ2-3; 9 positions match TRBD2. The CDR3 length is 16 residues. Per the germline V gene, CDR1 is SSHAT and CDR2 is FNYEAQ (reference sequence). This CDR3 is CASSQGRGGRTDTQYF. DNA of the CDR3: TGTGCTAGCAGCCAGGGGCGGGGGGGCCGCACAGATACGCAGTATTTT.

This chain uses TRBV7-3 with TRBJ2-3; tentative D call: TRBD1 (5 bases). V was shortened by 2 bases and J by 4 bases, with 10 bases between the two germline ends. Germline assignment: CDR1 SGHTA and CDR2 FQGTGA. The CDR3 contains 14 residues. The CDR3 is CASSLGAGPDTQYF. The DNA for the CDR3 is TGTGCCAGCAGCTTAGGGGCAGGGCCAGATACGCAGTATTTT.

This clone was counted a single time. Here the CDR3 DNA reads TGTGCCTGGAGTGGGGGGACTAGCACAGATACGCAGTATTTT. Amino acids: CAWSGGTSTDTQYF. The chain carries TRBV30 and TRBJ2-3; the D gene is possibly TRBD2 (6 bases). CDR3 length: 14 residues. Germline V lookup: CDR1 GTSNPN, CDR2 SVGIG (reference sequence). V was clipped by 1 base and J by 0 bases, with 8 bases between them.

The chain uses TRBV5-1 and TRBJ2-3; 9 bases are shared with TRBD1. Germline V gives CDR1 SGHRS, CDR2 YFSETQ. CDR3 length: 16 amino acids. V dropped 4 bases and J dropped 4; count of bases not matched to a gene: 10. The DNA for the CDR3 is TGCGCCAGCAGCCCGCCGGGACAGGGAAGGCCAGATACGCAGTATTTT. Translated: CASSPPGQGRPDTQYF.

The chain employs TRBV7-2 and TRBJ1-5; D remains unclear. The V gene's germline CDR1 is SGHTA and CDR2 FQGNSA. CDR3 length: 14 amino acids. Trimming took off 1 base at V and 3 bases at J, with 7 bases between the two ends. The CDR3 sequence: CASSLDSPNQPQHF. In DNA, the CDR3 is TGTGCCAGCAGCTTAGACAGCCCCAATCAGCCCCAGCATTTT. Combining the CDR3 with reference TRBV7-2 and TRBJ1-5 gives the whole variable domain GAGVSQSPSNKVTEKGKDVELRCDPISGHTALYWYRQSLGQGLEFLIYFQGNSAPDKSGLPSDRFSAERTGGSVSTLTIQRTQQEDSAVYLCASSLDSPNQPQHFGDGTRLSIL.

This clone has a count of ten or more. For the CDR3, the DNA is TGTGCCAGCAGTTCGTTAGGCTACACCTTC. Translated: CASSSLGYTF. This chain links TRBV28 with TRBJ1-2; D ambiguous. V was cut by 4 bases and J by 8 bases, with 5 bases left in between. The length of the CDR3 is 10 residues. CDR1 and CDR2 (germline): MDHEN, SYDVKM.

CDR3 region: CASRQGSNYGYTF. CDR3 nucleotides: TGTGCCAGCAGACAGGGGTCCAACTATGGCTACACCTTC. The rearrangement uses TRBV6-5 and TRBJ1-2; 7 bases line up with TRBD1. With V trimmed by 6 bases and J by 2 bases, 3 bases remained unmatched. The CDR3 contains 13 residues. Germline CDR1 and CDR2: MNHEY and SVGAGI.

The chain recombines TRBV6-2 or TRBV6-3 with TRBJ1-2; D call uncertain. Trimming removed 0 bases at V and 1 base at J, with 15 bases between. This CDR3 spans 17 amino acids. Looked up from germline, CDR1 is MNHEY and CDR2 is SVGEGT. CDR3 region: CASSYSILPGSNYGYTF. The CDR3 DNA follows: TGTGCCAGCAGTTACTCGATCTTGCCCGGGAGTAACTATGGCTACACCTTC.

The rearrangement uses TRBV27 and TRBJ1-2, with 8 bases that match TRBD1. With V trimmed by 5 bases and J by 4 bases, 15 bases remained unmatched. Looked up from germline, CDR1 is MNHEY and CDR2 is SMNVEV (reference sequence). The CDR3 contains 17 residues. This CDR3 reads CASSLDRGTSRGYGYTF. The DNA for the CDR3 is TGTGCCAGCAGTCTCGACAGGGGTACCAGTAGGGGCTATGGCTACACCTTC.

The genes are TRBV5-5 and TRBJ2-7, with 10 nucleotides matching TRBD1. The germline V gene encodes CDR1 SGHKS and CDR2 YYEKEE (reference sequence). The V segment lost 4 bases and the J segment 5 bases; nucleotides outside the gene matches: 9. The CDR3 extends over 15 amino acids. The CDR3 loop is CASSKTGGERNEQYF. The CDR3 DNA sequence: TGTGCCAGCAGCAAGACAGGGGGCGAAAGAAACGAGCAGTACTTC.

The chain has TRBV6-2 or TRBV6-3 and TRBJ2-2, with 8 bases aligning to TRBD2. Per the germline V gene, CDR1 is MNHEY and CDR2 is SVGEGT. CDR3 size: 15 residues. Trimming at V came to 2 bases and at J to 6 bases, leaving 5 bases not matched to a gene. The CDR3 reads CASSYPRGGAGELFF. CDR3 DNA: TGTGCCAGCAGTTACCCTCGGGGGGGAGCCGGGGAGCTGTTTTTT.

This rearrangement joins TRBV6-5 to TRBJ1-3, with 8 bases identical to TRBD1. The V and J ends lost 4 bases and 2 bases, in that order; junction bases with no gene match: 4. This CDR3 contains 15 residues. Germline-derived CDR1 and CDR2 are MNHEY and SVGAGI. CDR3 DNA: TGTGCCAGCAGTTTTGGACAGGGTGCTGGAAACACCATATATTTT. Translating it yields CASSFGQGAGNTIYF.